A selection of T cell receptor beta chains follows, all from one sample in a study of blood T cell repertoires in COVID-19. Here immunoSEQ multiplex PCR was the method, and the copy in TCRdb shows in-frame clones only, minus some. Of 140,000 to 150,000 clones detected, 65% to 85% appear once; the ten largest clones hold around 1.8%. Sequenced: peripheral blood. Source of these receptors: a woman aged 55 to 70 with acute or convalescent COVID-19. The CDR3 runs from the conserved cysteine through the conserved F or W. The D gene is left open where the match is weak. Clone size is shown for a subset of rows, as once, few, many or a class of expanded clone.

TRBV6-5	NA	TRBJ1-4	NA	CASGRQANEKLFF	TGTGCCAGCGGAAGACAGGCTAATGAAAAACTGTTTTTT
TRBV12-3/TRBV12-4	TRBD1	TRBJ1-2	NA	CASSLGRGAGYTF	TGTGCCAGCAGTTTAGGCAGGGGGGCTGGCTACACCTTC
TRBV7-9	NA	TRBJ1-3	NA	CASSQEGIGNTIYF	TGTGCCAGCAGCCAGGAGGGTATCGGAAACACCATATATTTT
TRBV6-1	TRBD1	TRBJ2-7	NA	CASSDWDRGRYEQYF	TGTGCCAGCAGTGATTGGGACAGGGGTAGATACGAGCAGTACTTC
TRBV9	TRBD2	TRBJ2-3	NA	CASSRGVVDTQYF	TGTGCCAGCAGCCGGGGGGTGGTAGATACGCAGTATTTT
TRBV19	NA	TRBJ2-3	NA	CASSDSGRADTQYF	TGTGCCAGTAGTGATAGTGGGAGAGCAGATACGCAGTATTTT
TRBV6-1	TRBD2	TRBJ2-3	NA	CASSEGTSGRRTDTQYF	TGTGCCAGCAGTGAAGGAACTAGCGGGAGGAGAACAGATACGCAGTATTTT
TRBV6-5	NA	TRBJ1-2	NA	CASTKDHQGYGYTF	TGTGCCAGCACCAAAGACCACCAGGGCTATGGCTACACCTTC
TRBV5-1	TRBD2	TRBJ2-1	NA	CASSLAGGSSEQFF	TGCGCCAGCAGCTTGGCGGGCGGGAGTAGTGAGCAGTTCTTC
TRBV3-1/TRBV3-2	TRBD1	TRBJ1-2	NA	CASSQVQGAPNYGYTF	TGTGCCAGCAGCCAAGTCCAGGGGGCGCCTAACTATGGCTACACCTTC
TRBV9	TRBD2	TRBJ2-7	NA	CASSPGTSGSYEQYF	TGTGCCAGCAGCCCCGGGACTAGCGGGAGCTACGAGCAGTACTTC
TRBV29-1	NA	TRBJ2-7	NA	CSAAHSAYEQYF	TGCAGCGCAGCCCACAGTGCCTACGAGCAGTACTTC
TRBV11-2	NA	TRBJ2-1	NA	CASSAAGSEQFF	TGTGCCAGCAGCGCAGCAGGCTCTGAGCAGTTCTTC
TRBV29-1	NA	TRBJ2-7	NA	CSVGRGYSYEQYF	TGCAGCGTCGGTCGGGGGTACTCCTACGAGCAGTACTTC
TRBV6-5	NA	TRBJ2-7	NA	CASSTIRAREQYF	TGTGCCAGCAGCACAATCAGGGCTCGGGAGCAGTACTTC
TRBV27	NA	TRBJ2-7	few	CASSSLQGGDYEQYF	TGTGCCAGCAGTTCCCTCCAGGGCGGGGATTACGAGCAGTACTTC
TRBV10-3	NA	TRBJ1-1	NA	CAITRMVNTEAFF	TGTGCCATCACGAGGATGGTGAACACTGAAGCTTTCTTT
TRBV6-6	NA	TRBJ1-5	NA	CASSQPSTVPNQPQHF	TGTGCCAGCAGTCAACCATCGACAGTTCCGAATCAGCCCCAGCATTTT
TRBV7-9	TRBD2	TRBJ2-7	NA	CASSPLLSGSSYEQYF	TGTGCCAGCAGCCCCCTCCTCAGCGGGAGCTCCTACGAGCAGTACTTC
TRBV19	TRBD2	TRBJ2-1	NA	CASSVYSGRPIGSYNEQFF	TGTGCCAGTAGTGTTTATAGCGGGCGCCCCATCGGGTCCTACAATGAGCAGTTCTTC
TRBV5-1	NA	TRBJ2-5	NA	CASSLRTPKETQYF	TGCGCCAGCAGCTTGCGGACTCCGAAAGAGACCCAGTACTTC
TRBV4-2	NA	TRBJ2-7	NA	CASSSEGVGVGSYEQYF	TGTGCCAGCAGCTCAGAGGGAGTGGGAGTAGGGTCCTACGAGCAGTACTTC
TRBV6-1	NA	TRBJ2-7	few	CASSERLLAYEQYF	TGTGCCAGCAGTGAGAGGCTACTCGCCTACGAGCAGTACTTC
TRBV10-1	TRBD2	TRBJ2-1	NA	CASSVAGAYEQFF	TGCGCCAGCAGTGTAGCGGGAGCTTATGAGCAGTTCTTC
TRBV7-2	NA	TRBJ2-7	few	CASSLGGGNHNEQYF	TGTGCCAGCAGCTTAGGTGGCGGGAATCACAACGAGCAGTACTTC